The T cell receptor beta chain described here comes from a study of blood T cell repertoires in COVID-19 (dated by TCRdb to 2020 to 2022). As for the study more broadly: Samples covering the acute and convalescent phases of COVID-19 were provided by collaborators in the United States, Italy and Spain. Where available, HLA class I and class II types were obtained from metadata supplied by the sample provider rather than from assay-based typing. Samples were obtained from the ongoing ImmuneRACE study (first 160 participants) and from 1,254 subjects provided by 6 global collaborators. A freely available public database, intended as a resource for researchers studying the immune response to SARS-CoV-2, is where the repertoires were released. Nearly every sample came with metadata listing a de-identified subject ID, COVID-19 status, age in years and sex. Subjects who had been exposed to COVID-19, were actively infected with it, or had recovered from it provided the deeply sampled blood TCRbeta repertoires that made up the dataset. The material from the prospective study consisted of cDNA or gDNA derived from T cells, B-cell-depleted T cells, or PBMCs. What the research found in general, with its limitations: Clinical and demographic metadata were provided uncurated, with the amount varying by source and participant.

One collaborating source in Seattle enrolled patients during active infection and followed them longitudinally through the course of disease. Each collaborating institution followed its own protocols to collect whole blood in K2EDTA tubes. Collaborator samples were shipped for TCRbeta analysis as frozen whole blood, isolated PBMCs, or DNA extracted from either sample type. TCRbeta CDR3 regions were amplified from genomic DNA using the immunoSEQ Assay, a bias-controlled multiplex PCR. The study's own analysis went as follows. Nucleated cell counts per sample were estimated from amplification of reference gene primers within the assay. To quantify the absolute abundance of each unique TCRbeta CDR3 rearrangement, sequence reads were collapsed and filtered. For each sample, productive Simpson clonality was calculated by taking the square root of Simpson's diversity index across productive rearrangements. In its TCRdb copy, this immuneACCESS table keeps in-frame sequences only and misses some clones. Where compared with another copy, unresolved V genes explain less than half of these, and the others have no known cause. V, J and clone size are taken as reported in that table, and D and trimming were inferred from the DNA itself. Recorded for this sample are 300,000 to 450,000 clones; 70% to 90% of them occurred a single time. The ten most abundant clones make up around 3% of the sample.

As regards this clone: Its specific antigen is unknown. Per-nucleotide qualities are absent, and no much larger clonotype sits a single base away.

The germline V gene (reference sequence) supplies CDR1 SEHNR and CDR2 FQNEAQ. V is reduced by 1 base and J by 4 bases, leaving a spacing of 14 bases between them. The CDR3 has 16 amino acids, counting the end cysteine and phenylalanine. CDR3 DNA is the only sequence kept; it has 48 bases, read in frame from the first base. This TCR derives from a woman aged 25 to 39 with COVID-19, enrolled during active disease. Recombination connected TRBV7-9 to TRBJ1-5; the best D guess is TRBD1, with 5 bases matching. Sequenced: peripheral blood. This receptor has the CDR3 CASSLGTGKPNQPQHF. The bases read TGTGCCAGCAGCTTAGGTACAGGCAAGCCAAATCAGCCCCAGCATTTT.